A single sample gave rise to the 27 T cell receptor beta chains below, sequenced in a study of monozygotic twins with inflammatory bowel disease. For each CDR3 protein, TCRdb gives one entry from its re-call of the 5' RACE reads, without DNA. The repertoire shows 300,000 to 350,000 distinct CDR3 sequences; the top ten hold roughly 2%. The sample was blood. The receptors were gathered from a human donor with ulcerative colitis or Crohn's disease, or a healthy co-twin of an affected twin (not recorded which).

This chain links TRBV3-1 with TRBJ2-7. The germline V gene encodes CDR1 LGHDT and CDR2 YNNKEL (reference sequence). This CDR3 has 11 residues. CDR3 sequence: CASSRKYEQYF.

The V call is TRBV4-1, the J call TRBJ1-2; TCRdb designates TRBD1, a call that cannot be tested without DNA. CDR1 is MGHRA and CDR2 is YSYEKL in the germline V gene. The CDR3 is made up of 16 amino acids. This CDR3 is CASSPWAQGVNYGYTF.

The chain employs TRBV6-5 and TRBJ1-1; without DNA, the TCRdb call of TRBD1 cannot be checked. CDR3 length: 17 amino acids. The germline V gene has CDR1 MNHEY and CDR2 SVGAGI. This CDR3 reads CASSYGGTGLGNTEAFF.

This chain joins TRBV18 and TRBJ2-5. In germline, CDR1 is KGHSH, CDR2 LQKENI. The CDR3 has 14 residues. This CDR3 reads CASSPTSWGETQYF.

This sequence joins TRBV5-1 and TRBJ2-2; the D call of TRBD2 rests on TCRdb alone, since no DNA is present to check it. The CDR3 consists of 15 residues. The germline V gene has CDR1 SGHRS and CDR2 YFSETQ. CDR3 loop: CASSQWTSGSGELFF.

This chain joins TRBV9 and TRBJ2-7; TCRdb returns TRBD2, unconfirmable since there is no DNA. This CDR3 contains 15 residues. Germline loops: CDR1 SGDLS, CDR2 YYNGEE. The CDR3 sequence: CASSLRLAGVGEQYF. Combining the CDR3 with reference TRBV9 and TRBJ2-7 gives the whole variable domain DSGVTQTPKHLITATGQRVTLRCSPRSGDLSVYWYQQSLDQGLQFLIQYYNGEERAKGNILERFSAQQFPDLHSELNLSSLELGDSALYFCASSLRLAGVGEQYFGPGTRLTVT.

The CDR3 loop reads CASTGTDNSPLHF. V gene TRBV2 combines with J gene TRBJ1-6; the D call from TCRdb, TRBD1, cannot be confirmed without DNA. Germline V lookup: CDR1 SNHLY, CDR2 FYNNEI. The CDR3 runs 13 residues.

CDR3 sequence: CSAGTSGGTGEQFF. The V and J genes are TRBV20-1 and TRBJ2-1; the TRBD2 assignment by TCRdb is unverifiable without DNA. The length of the CDR3 is 14 residues. Germline V gene sequence: CDR1 DFQATT, CDR2 SNEGSKA (reference sequence).

The genes are TRBV7-2 and TRBJ2-5. Germline-derived CDR1 and CDR2 are SGHTA and FQGNSA. The CDR3 spans 13 residues. Here the CDR3 reads CASSVSVVETQYF.

The chain has TRBV6-2 or TRBV6-3 and TRBJ2-7; without DNA, the TCRdb call of TRBD1 cannot be checked. The CDR3 consists of 13 residues. Per the germline V gene, CDR1 is MNHEY and CDR2 is SVGEGT. CDR3: CASRKTGGEVQYF.

The CDR3 reads CSARAGASSTDTQYF. The rearrangement links TRBV20-1 to TRBJ2-3; lacking DNA, the TRBD2 call made by TCRdb goes unchecked. Germline-derived CDR1 and CDR2 are DFQATT and SNEGSKA (reference sequence). The CDR3 has 15 residues.

CDR3 sequence reads: CASSALTYEQYF. The V call is TRBV28, the J call TRBJ2-7. Germline values: CDR1 MDHEN, CDR2 SYDVKM. The CDR3 sequence is 12 residues long.

The chain employs TRBV20-1 and TRBJ1-1; the D call from TCRdb, TRBD1, cannot be confirmed without DNA. The CDR3 has 13 amino acids. In germline, CDR1 is DFQATT, CDR2 SNEGSKA (reference sequence). This CDR3 reads CSLPGGMNTEAFF.

The V gene is TRBV12-3 or TRBV12-4, the J gene TRBJ1-5. This CDR3 is built from 15 residues. The CDR3 is CASSLSRDLNQPQHF.

This chain links TRBV20-1 with TRBJ2-2. Per the germline V gene, CDR1 is DFQATT and CDR2 is SNEGSKA (reference sequence). CDR3 length: 17 residues. The CDR3 sequence: CSARDPSRNSNTGELFF.

The chain recombines TRBV25-1 with TRBJ2-3. The CDR3 consists of 13 residues. Germline V gives CDR1 MGHDK, CDR2 SYGVNS. This chain's CDR3 is CASSESSSDTQYF.

CDR3 in amino acids: CSARDRGPHGYTF. The chain is built from TRBV20-1 and TRBJ1-2; as DNA is missing, the TRBD1 call by TCRdb cannot be tested. This CDR3 spans 13 amino acids. Germline lookup yields CDR1 DFQATT and CDR2 SNEGSKA (reference sequence).

This chain uses TRBV14 with TRBJ2-2; the D gene TCRdb calls, TRBD1, cannot be checked with no DNA. The CDR3 is 15 amino acids. The germline gives CDR1 SGHDN, CDR2 FVKESK. CDR3 region: CASSQDTGGNGELFF.

The V and J genes are TRBV10-3 and TRBJ2-1; TCRdb reports TRBD2, a call that lacks DNA to check it against. Germline CDR1 is ENHRY and CDR2 is SYGVKD. The CDR3 is 16 amino acids. The chain's CDR3 is CAISEWGASQSNEQFF.

The V gene is TRBV5-1, the J gene TRBJ2-4; TCRdb designates TRBD1, a call that cannot be tested without DNA. CDR3 size: 14 residues. Germline lookup yields CDR1 SGHRS and CDR2 YFSETQ. The CDR3 protein is CASSTDRGTNIQYF.

The rearrangement links TRBV5-1 to TRBJ2-2; without DNA, the TCRdb call of TRBD1 cannot be checked. Germline V gives CDR1 SGHRS, CDR2 YFSETQ. The CDR3 contains 19 residues. The CDR3 sequence is CASSILSTGGRDGTGELFF.

This chain uses TRBV19 with TRBJ2-1; TCRdb's D call, TRBD1, is unchecked because there is no DNA. The CDR3 is 18 residues long. CDR1 is LNHDA and CDR2 is SQIVND in the germline V gene (reference sequence). CDR3: CASNPTGGARRSYNEQFF.

J is TRBJ1-6 and V is TRBV2; TCRdb outputs TRBD1, but without DNA this stays unchecked. In germline, CDR1 is SNHLY, CDR2 FYNNEI. The CDR3 has 13 residues. CDR3 loop: CASSERGRSPLHF.

The rearrangement links TRBV12-3 or TRBV12-4 to TRBJ2-1; the D gene TCRdb calls, TRBD1, cannot be checked with no DNA. The CDR3 contains 16 residues. This CDR3 is CASSVSGGTGGDEQFF.

The rearrangement uses TRBV20-1 and TRBJ1-2; the TCRdb D gene call, TRBD1, has no DNA to confirm it. The CDR3 spans 11 residues. Germline V gene sequence: CDR1 DFQATT, CDR2 SNEGSKA (reference sequence). CDR3 protein: CSASHRVGYTF.

The V and J genes are TRBV27 and TRBJ2-3; the D call from TCRdb, TRBD1, cannot be confirmed without DNA. Per the germline V gene, CDR1 is MNHEY and CDR2 is SMNVEV (reference sequence). The CDR3 sequence is 18 residues long. CDR3 sequence: CASSFSPYGGIYTDTQYF.

The chain recombines TRBV6-1 with TRBJ2-7; TCRdb lists TRBD1, though no DNA is available to test this call. Germline CDR1 reads MNHNS; CDR2 reads SASEGT. The CDR3 has 14 residues. The CDR3 protein is CASSVTRVTYEQYF.